This T cell receptor (beta chain) is from a study of blood T cell repertoires in COVID-19. Across the whole study: Both acute and convalescent COVID-19 samples were obtained from the United States, Italy and Spain. T cells, B-cell-depleted T cells, or PBMCs supplied cDNA or gDNA.

Germline V gene lookup returns CDR1 MNHEY and CDR2 SVGAGI. V lost 5 bases to trimming and J lost 3 bases; unmatched junction nucleotides: 2. This CDR3 comprises 14 residues. Source study methods: Reference gene primer amplification gave estimated nucleated cell counts. Assay: immunoSEQ multiplex PCR; the TCRdb copy retains only in-frame clones and omits some. The V and J calls and clone size come from that table; D and trimming were worked out from the DNA. The table lists about 250,000 clones, about 79% of them singletons. V is TRBV6-5 and J is TRBJ2-7; TRBD2 agrees at 12 bases. Sequencing was done on a sample of peripheral blood. The clonotype was recovered from an elderly man with acute or convalescent COVID-19. The DNA for the CDR3 is TGTGCCAGCAGTCTAGCGGGAGGGGTCTACGAGCAGTACTTC. Amino acid sequence: CASSLAGGVYEQYF.